One and the same sample provided the 19 T cell receptor beta chains below, sequenced in a study of blood T cells in healthy people across ages. Using a J-beta primer mix together with a sample-barcoded 5' primer, a second PCR was run for roughly 7 to 12 cycles. TCRdb analysed the 5' RACE reads with MiXCR anew, one entry per CDR3 protein. Of 550,000 to 750,000 distinct CDR3 sequences listed, around 21% were seen once; the top ten hold 3.5% to 4%. Sequenced material: blood. All receptors come from a man between 65 and 80 years old in good health.

The chain joins TRBV7-2 to TRBJ1-2; possibly TRBD1 for D (6 bases). V lost 5 bases to trimming and J lost 4 bases, with 20 bases between them. CDR1 is SGHTA, CDR2 FQGNSA, per germline. The CDR3 runs 16 residues. This CDR3 is CASSPHTRGQGYGYTF. The DNA of the CDR3 is TGTGCCAGCAGCCCCCATACCAGGGGCCAGGGCTATGGCTACACCTTC. Drawing the rest from reference TRBV7-2 and TRBJ1-2, the complete variable domain is GAGVSQSPSNKVTEKGKDVELRCDPISGHTALYWYRQSLGQGLEFLIYFQGNSAPDKSGLPSDRFSAERTGGSVSTLTIQRTQQEDSAVYLCASSPHTRGQGYGYTFGSGTRLTVV.

This chain joins TRBV12-3 or TRBV12-4 and TRBJ1-4; 7 bases map to TRBD1. This CDR3 is 19 amino acids long. The J segment lost 0 bases and the V segment lost 5 bases, leaving 15 bases of the junction unmatched. The CDR3 nucleotides are TGTGCCAGCAGTCCTCGACAGGGAATGGGTGCGTCAACTAATGAAAAACTGTTTTTT. Translated, it gives CASSPRQGMGASTNEKLFF.

This clonotype appeared a few times. This chain links TRBV20-1 with TRBJ2-1; D may correspond to TRBD1 or TRBD2 (5 bases each). V was shortened by 0 bases and J by 5 bases, with 8 bases between the two germline ends. CDR3 size: 13 residues. Germline V gives CDR1 DFQATT, CDR2 SNEGSKA (reference sequence). The DNA of the CDR3 is TGCAGTGCTAGAGATACGGGGCACAATGAGCAGTTCTTC. It specifies CSARDTGHNEQFF.

This clonotype was seen only a few times. The V gene is TRBV18, the J gene TRBJ1-5; D is unresolved. The ends were cut back, 3 bases at V and 6 bases at J, with 15 bases in the middle. This CDR3 region has 15 residues. The germline gives CDR1 KGHSH, CDR2 LQKENI. DNA for the CDR3: TGTGCCAGCTCACCTCCGGGTCCTACGGGTCAGCCCCAGCATTTT. This gives the protein CASSPPGPTGQPQHF.

In its sample, this clonotype was seen once. The chain uses TRBV13 and TRBJ1-2; the match to TRBD1 covers 7 bases. The germline V gene encodes CDR1 PRHDT and CDR2 FYEKMQ (reference sequence). V dropped 5 bases and J dropped 6; count of bases not matched to a gene: 6. The CDR3 totals 13 residues. CDR3 DNA: TGTGCCAGCAGCCACTGGGACAGCGATGGCTACACCTTC. Protein sequence: CASSHWDSDGYTF.

The J gene is TRBJ2-5, the V gene TRBV15; 7 bases match TRBD2. This CDR3 is built from 15 residues. Germline V gives CDR1 LNHNV, CDR2 YYDKDF (reference sequence). After removal of 0 bases from V and 5 bases from J, the junction contained 6 bases not matched to a gene. CDR3 protein: CATSRDRAGAETQYF. Written as DNA, the CDR3 is TGTGCCACCAGCAGAGATCGCGCGGGAGCGGAGACCCAGTACTTC.

This clonotype was detected only a few times. The chain employs TRBV7-9 and TRBJ2-5; possibly TRBD1 or TRBD2 for D (5 bases each). The J call may be mistaken, given a closer DNA end match to TRBJ2-7. The CDR3 totals 15 residues. Per germline, CDR1 SEHNR and CDR2 FQNEAQ (reference sequence). CDR3 in amino acids: CASSLSYIEGYEQYF. The CDR3 DNA is TGTGCCAGCAGCTTAAGTTACATCGAGGGGTACGAGCAGTACTTC.

This clonotype was observed a few times. The chain combines TRBV6-5 with TRBJ2-5, with D maybe TRBD1 (6 bases). CDR1 is MNHEY, CDR2 SVGAGI, per germline. V was pared by 0 bases and J by 3 bases, with 14 bases between. This CDR3 has 16 residues. CDR3 coding DNA: TGTGCCAGCAGTTACTCTATCAGGGACAACAAAGAGACCCAGTACTTC. Its protein is CASSYSIRDNKETQYF.

This clonotype came up a few times. This chain links TRBV7-2 with TRBJ1-5; maybe TRBD1 (5 bases). V was trimmed by 0 bases and J by 0 bases, leaving 6 bases between them. CDR1 is SGHTA, CDR2 FQGNSA, per germline. The CDR3 covers 15 residues. The CDR3 DNA reads TGTGCCAGCAGCTTAGCCGGACATAGCAATCAGCCCCAGCATTTT. Its protein is CASSLAGHSNQPQHF.

This clonotype was seen a handful of times. The chain couples TRBV4-1 to TRBJ1-2, with 8 positions matching TRBD1. The J segment lost 3 bases and the V segment lost 5 bases, leaving 5 bases of the junction unmatched. The CDR3 runs 14 residues. Germline lookup yields CDR1 MGHRA and CDR2 YSYEKL. The CDR3 DNA sequence: TGCGCCAGCAGCACTCCGGGACAGGACTATGGCTACACCTTC. As protein: CASSTPGQDYGYTF.

The chain uses TRBV12-3 or TRBV12-4 and TRBJ2-3; D is possibly TRBD1 (6 bases). V gave up 0 bases and J gave up 6 bases, with 10 bases separating them. This CDR3 comprises 14 residues. The CDR3 spells CASSLATGLDTQYF. The CDR3 coding sequence is TGTGCCAGCAGTTTAGCTACAGGGTTGGATACGCAGTATTTT.

The chain joins TRBV7-3 to TRBJ2-7; D perhaps matches TRBD2 (5 bases). Germline V gives CDR1 SGHTA, CDR2 FQGTGA. The CDR3 is 15 amino acids. Trimming shortened V by 3 bases and J by 0 bases, and 12 bases separated the two germline ends. The CDR3 here is CASSFGLLSSYEQYF. CDR3 DNA sequence: TGTGCCAGCAGCTTCGGACTCCTCAGCTCCTACGAGCAGTACTTC. Using reference TRBV7-3 and TRBJ2-7 for the parts outside the CDR3, the full variable domain is GAGVSQTPSNKVTEKGKYVELRCDPISGHTALYWYRQSLGQGPEFLIYFQGTGAADDSGLPNDRFFAVRPEGSVSTLKIQRTERGDSAVYLCASSFGLLSSYEQYFGPGTRLTVT.

This chain uses TRBV6-2 or TRBV6-3 with TRBJ2-7; D is undetermined. Germline-derived CDR1 and CDR2 are MNHEY and SVGEGT. The CDR3 contains 13 residues. Trimming removed 3 bases from V and 2 bases from J, with 8 bases in between. For the CDR3, the DNA is TGTGCCAGCAGTTATCCAGCAACCTACGAGCAGTACTTC. Translating it yields CASSYPATYEQYF.

This clonotype was seen a handful of times. V gene TRBV5-1 combines with J gene TRBJ2-1, with 12 bases fitting TRBD2. The J call may be incorrect, as the DNA end agrees better with TRBJ2-7. Germline V gene lookup returns CDR1 SGHRS and CDR2 YFSETQ. The CDR3 is 16 residues long. The CDR3 protein is CASSLLAGGPAEEQYF. DNA of the CDR3: TGCGCCAGCAGCTTGCTAGCGGGAGGGCCGGCGGAGGAGCAGTACTTC.

This clonotype was detected only a few times. This chain uses TRBV5-1 with TRBJ2-3; no reliable D call. The V gene lost 0 bases and the J gene lost 4 bases, with 6 bases spanning the gap. The germline V gene has CDR1 SGHRS and CDR2 YFSETQ. This CDR3 has 13 residues. The CDR3 here is CASSLGAPDTQYF. The CDR3 DNA is TGCGCCAGCAGCTTGGGAGCCCCAGATACGCAGTATTTT.

The chain uses TRBV20-1 and TRBJ2-3; 8 nucleotides align to TRBD2. CDR1 is DFQATT and CDR2 is SNEGSKA in the germline V gene (reference sequence). V lost 4 bases to trimming and J lost 2 bases; unmatched junction nucleotides: 5. This CDR3 contains 14 residues. The CDR3 reads CSAIREGITDTQYF. DNA for the CDR3: TGCAGTGCTATACGGGAGGGGATCACAGATACGCAGTATTTT.

CDR3 nucleotide sequence: TGTGCCAGCAGCCAAGATCCCGGGACTAGTCTTTACAATGAGCAGTTCTTC. Translated, it gives CASSQDPGTSLYNEQFF. J is TRBJ2-1 and V is TRBV14, with TRBD2 matching 8 bases. Germline CDR1 is SGHDN and CDR2 is FVKESK. The CDR3 has 17 amino acids. V was pared by 0 bases and J by 4 bases, with 8 bases of the junction left unmatched.

The DNA for the CDR3 is TGTGCCAGCAGCTCTGCTTGGGGTAGCGGAAGCACAGATACGCAGTATTTT. Amino acids: CASSSAWGSGSTDTQYF. The chain has TRBV7-2 and TRBJ2-3, with D maybe TRBD2 (6 bases). Trimming pared 4 bases from V and 0 bases from J, leaving 17 bases between. The V gene's germline CDR1 is SGHTA and CDR2 FQGNSA. This CDR3 contains 17 residues.

This clonotype was picked up a small number of times. This chain's CDR3 is CASSLRVTDSPLHF. Written as DNA, the CDR3 is TGTGCCAGCAGCTTAAGGGTTACGGATTCACCCCTCCACTTT. The chain recombines TRBV7-3 with TRBJ1-6; no firm D call. The CDR3 totals 14 residues. Trimming pared 1 base from V and 8 bases from J, leaving 9 bases between. Germline V gene lookup returns CDR1 SGHTA and CDR2 FQGTGA.